A selection of T cell receptor beta chains follows, all from one sample in a study of shared clonotypes between healthy human individuals. Some clones are missing from TCRdb's copy, which holds only in-frame ones; the method was immunoSEQ multiplex PCR. This sample has around 2.1 million clones, with more than 90% found just once. Source material: naive CD4+ T cells sorted from blood. Receptors originate from a man younger than 35 in good health. The CDR3 runs from the conserved cysteine through the conserved F or W. Rows give clone size only sometimes, using once, few, many, or a class for an expanded clone.

J gene: TRBJ2-5; clone size: -; V gene: TRBV28; CDR3 protein: CASSFGQVLQETQYF
J gene: TRBJ1-2; clone size: -; V gene: TRBV19; CDR3 protein: CASSQGNDYGYTF
J gene: TRBJ2-3; clone size: -; V gene: TRBV5-5; CDR3 protein: CASSLLWGYTDTQYF
J gene: TRBJ2-1; clone size: -; V gene: TRBV6-4; CDR3 protein: CASTMLNNEQFF
J gene: TRBJ2-7; clone size: once; V gene: TRBV7-2; CDR3 protein: CASSLEALSSYEQYF
J gene: TRBJ2-1; clone size: once; V gene: TRBV19; CDR3 protein: CASRQTSGAAVSYNEQFF
J gene: TRBJ1-2; clone size: -; V gene: TRBV5-1; CDR3 protein: CASSVWARVAYGYTF
J gene: TRBJ1-6; clone size: -; V gene: TRBV6-5; CDR3 protein: CASSWGTDFNSPLHF
J gene: TRBJ1-5; clone size: -; V gene: TRBV30; CDR3 protein: CAWSEEGAQPQHF
J gene: TRBJ2-7; clone size: -; V gene: TRBV6-1; CDR3 protein: CASSEPSDEQYF
J gene: TRBJ2-1; clone size: -; V gene: TRBV27; CDR3 protein: CASSSNRKPRNEQFF
J gene: TRBJ2-7; clone size: -; V gene: TRBV19; CDR3 protein: CASTTEGRIVYEQYF
J gene: TRBJ1-2; clone size: -; V gene: TRBV6-6; CDR3 protein: CASSRRQEGYGYTF
J gene: TRBJ1-5; clone size: -; V gene: TRBV7-9; CDR3 protein: CASSPPGAQPQHF
J gene: TRBJ2-7; clone size: few; V gene: TRBV18; CDR3 protein: CASSPTSRGQSYEQYF
J gene: TRBJ2-2; clone size: -; V gene: TRBV10-3; CDR3 protein: CAISESMVGWTGANTGELFF
J gene: TRBJ1-5; clone size: once; V gene: TRBV5-6; CDR3 protein: CASSTYGQGASQPQHF
J gene: TRBJ2-7; clone size: -; V gene: TRBV5-4; CDR3 protein: CASSLVSSGGFSYEQYF
J gene: TRBJ1-1; clone size: -; V gene: TRBV5-4; CDR3 protein: CASSLAGRGGTEAFF
J gene: TRBJ2-7; clone size: -; V gene: TRBV6-5; CDR3 protein: CAVLEAAYEQYF
J gene: TRBJ2-1; clone size: -; V gene: TRBV5-6; CDR3 protein: CASSFGQGDEQFF
J gene: TRBJ2-1; clone size: -; V gene: TRBV29-1; CDR3 protein: CSVVTGSYNEQFF
J gene: TRBJ1-2; clone size: -; V gene: TRBV2; CDR3 protein: CASSRGQTNYGYTF
J gene: TRBJ2-6; clone size: -; V gene: TRBV11-1; CDR3 protein: CASRTGSSGANVLTF
J gene: TRBJ2-7; clone size: -; V gene: TRBV25-1; CDR3 protein: CASSGSGTASYEQYF
J gene: TRBJ1-5; clone size: -; V gene: TRBV28; CDR3 protein: CASSKEPGGGQPQHF
J gene: TRBJ2-7; clone size: -; V gene: TRBV9; CDR3 protein: CASSVESGSRVHEQYF
J gene: TRBJ2-5; clone size: -; V gene: TRBV11-1; CDR3 protein: CASSPGGWETQYF
J gene: TRBJ1-4; clone size: -; V gene: TRBV28; CDR3 protein: CASSPRRTNEKLFF
J gene: TRBJ1-1; clone size: -; V gene: TRBV14; CDR3 protein: CASSQLQGMNTEAFF
J gene: TRBJ2-3; clone size: -; V gene: TRBV19; CDR3 protein: CASSMVTGGRSADTQYF
J gene: TRBJ1-1; clone size: -; V gene: TRBV10-3; CDR3 protein: CAISDRGGNTEAFF
J gene: TRBJ2-7; clone size: -; V gene: TRBV5-4; CDR3 protein: CASSLIGGGSYEQYF
J gene: TRBJ2-2; clone size: -; V gene: TRBV30; CDR3 protein: CAWSVGQGEYTGELFF
J gene: TRBJ1-6; clone size: -; V gene: TRBV18; CDR3 protein: CASSPLGGNSPLHF
J gene: TRBJ1-1; clone size: -; V gene: TRBV18; CDR3 protein: CASSPLLGLEAFF
J gene: TRBJ2-2; clone size: once; V gene: TRBV7-8; CDR3 protein: CASGGDRNTGELFF
J gene: TRBJ1-5; clone size: -; V gene: TRBV10-3; CDR3 protein: CATTWQPQHF
J gene: TRBJ1-1; clone size: -; V gene: TRBV5-1; CDR3 protein: CATRDRGSTEAFF
J gene: TRBJ1-2; clone size: once; V gene: TRBV5-8; CDR3 protein: CASSLGANYGYTF
J gene: TRBJ1-4; clone size: -; V gene: TRBV27; CDR3 protein: CASSLSGGRKLFF
J gene: TRBJ1-5; clone size: -; V gene: TRBV6-1; CDR3 protein: CASSAGSNQPQHF
J gene: TRBJ1-3; clone size: -; V gene: TRBV6-1; CDR3 protein: CASSELHQGAIVAGNTIYF
J gene: TRBJ1-2; clone size: -; V gene: TRBV9; CDR3 protein: CASSGSYGYTF
J gene: TRBJ2-2; clone size: -; V gene: TRBV7-9; CDR3 protein: CASSLVVGTGKKAGELFF
J gene: TRBJ1-5; clone size: -; V gene: TRBV19; CDR3 protein: CASSILGVYSNQPQHF
J gene: TRBJ2-7; clone size: once; V gene: TRBV7-8; CDR3 protein: CASSYSGRDPYF
J gene: TRBJ2-7; clone size: once; V gene: TRBV18; CDR3 protein: CASSPPPTTIYEQYF
J gene: TRBJ2-1; clone size: -; V gene: TRBV5-1; CDR3 protein: CASSLGGTGSNEQFF
J gene: TRBJ2-5; clone size: -; V gene: TRBV5-1; CDR3 protein: CASSFLGTGRETQYF
J gene: TRBJ2-1; clone size: -; V gene: TRBV6-1; CDR3 protein: CASKQYNEQFF
J gene: TRBJ1-4; clone size: -; V gene: TRBV5-1; CDR3 protein: CASSLDRGREKLFF
J gene: TRBJ2-3; clone size: -; V gene: TRBV5-4; CDR3 protein: CASSLAPRTGRTPDTQYF
J gene: TRBJ1-2; clone size: -; V gene: TRBV7-2; CDR3 protein: CASSLSRGPYGYTF
J gene: TRBJ2-7; clone size: few; V gene: TRBV6-1; CDR3 protein: CASRGGHEQYF
J gene: TRBJ1-1; clone size: -; V gene: TRBV14; CDR3 protein: CASSPSMNTEAFF
J gene: TRBJ2-1; clone size: -; V gene: TRBV18; CDR3 protein: CASSGRTGEDEQFF